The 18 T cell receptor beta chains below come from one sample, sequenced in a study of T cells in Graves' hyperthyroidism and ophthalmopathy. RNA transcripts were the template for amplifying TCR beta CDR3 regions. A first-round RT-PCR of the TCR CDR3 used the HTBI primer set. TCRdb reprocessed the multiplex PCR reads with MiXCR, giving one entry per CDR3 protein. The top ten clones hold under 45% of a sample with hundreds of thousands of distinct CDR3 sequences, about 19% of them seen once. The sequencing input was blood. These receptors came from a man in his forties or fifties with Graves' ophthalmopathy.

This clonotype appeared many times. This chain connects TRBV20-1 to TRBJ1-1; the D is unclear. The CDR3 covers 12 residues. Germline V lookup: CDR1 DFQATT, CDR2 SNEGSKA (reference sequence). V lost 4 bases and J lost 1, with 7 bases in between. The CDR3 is CSATGKNTEAFF. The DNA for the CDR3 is TGCAGTGCTACCGGCAAGAACACTGAAGCTTTCTTT.

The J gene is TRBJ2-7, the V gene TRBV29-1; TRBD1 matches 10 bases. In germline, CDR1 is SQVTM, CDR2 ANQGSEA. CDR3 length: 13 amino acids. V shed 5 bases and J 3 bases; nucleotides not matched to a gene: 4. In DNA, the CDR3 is TGCAGCGTTCCGGGACAGGGGTTCTACGAGCAGTACTTC. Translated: CSVPGQGFYEQYF.

The CDR3 sequence is CASSRQGIAAEQYF. In nucleotides, the CDR3 is TGTGCCAGCAGTCGACAGGGGATCGCGGCCGAGCAGTACTTC. The J gene is TRBJ2-7, the V gene TRBV14, with 8 bases fitting TRBD1. Germline CDR1 reads SGHDN; CDR2 reads FVKESK. Germline trimming cut 6 bases from V and 6 bases from J; bases unmatched to any gene: 10. The CDR3 contains 14 residues.

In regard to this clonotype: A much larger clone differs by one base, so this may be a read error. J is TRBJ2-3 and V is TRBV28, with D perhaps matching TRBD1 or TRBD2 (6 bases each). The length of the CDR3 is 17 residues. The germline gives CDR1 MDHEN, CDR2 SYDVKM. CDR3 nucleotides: TGTGCCTGCAGTTTCCCCGGGGGCGGCGGTTTAGAGGGTACGCAGTATTTT. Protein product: CACSFPGGGGLEGTQYF.

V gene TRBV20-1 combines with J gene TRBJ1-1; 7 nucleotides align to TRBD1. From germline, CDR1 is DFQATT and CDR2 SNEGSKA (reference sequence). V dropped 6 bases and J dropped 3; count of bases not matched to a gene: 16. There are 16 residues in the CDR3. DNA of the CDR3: TGCAGTGCCGATGACAGGGCTAGCTCCTGGGACACTGAAGCTTTCTTT. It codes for CSADDRASSWDTEAFF.

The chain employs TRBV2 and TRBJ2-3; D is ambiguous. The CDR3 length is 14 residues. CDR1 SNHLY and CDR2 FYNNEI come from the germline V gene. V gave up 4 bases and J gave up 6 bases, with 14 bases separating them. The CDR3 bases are TGTGCCAGCAGTGGGGAAGTTGATGTTGATACGCAGTATTTT. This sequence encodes CASSGEVDVDTQYF.

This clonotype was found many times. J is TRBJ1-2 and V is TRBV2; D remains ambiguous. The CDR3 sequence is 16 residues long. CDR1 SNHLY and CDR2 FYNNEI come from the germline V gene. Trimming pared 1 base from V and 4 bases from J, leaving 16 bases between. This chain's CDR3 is CASSEVASQRVYGYTF. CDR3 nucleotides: TGTGCCAGCAGTGAAGTTGCATCACAGAGAGTCTATGGCTACACCTTC.

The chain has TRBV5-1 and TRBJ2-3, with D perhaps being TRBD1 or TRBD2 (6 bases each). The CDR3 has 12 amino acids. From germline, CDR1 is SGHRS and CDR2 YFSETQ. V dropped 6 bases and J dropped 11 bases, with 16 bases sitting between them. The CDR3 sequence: CASITIEGGQYF. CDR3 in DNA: TGCGCCAGCATCACTATAGAGGGGGGGCAGTATTTT.

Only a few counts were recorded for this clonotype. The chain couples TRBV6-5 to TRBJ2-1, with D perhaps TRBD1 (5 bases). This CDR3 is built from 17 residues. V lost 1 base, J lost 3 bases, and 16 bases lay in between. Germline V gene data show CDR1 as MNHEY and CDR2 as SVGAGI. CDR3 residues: CASSYYLRVKSYNEQFF. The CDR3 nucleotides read TGTGCCAGCAGTTACTACCTCAGGGTAAAAAGCTACAATGAGCAGTTCTTC.

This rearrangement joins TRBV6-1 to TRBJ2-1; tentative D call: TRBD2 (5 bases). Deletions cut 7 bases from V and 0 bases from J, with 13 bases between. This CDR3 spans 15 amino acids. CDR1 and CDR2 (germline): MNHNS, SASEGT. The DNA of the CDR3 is TGTGCCAGCATCAACGGGCGGGCCTCCTACAATGAGCAGTTCTTC. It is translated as CASINGRASYNEQFF.

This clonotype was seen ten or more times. CDR3 sequence: CAWSVASGSVEQFF. The CDR3, as DNA: TGTGCCTGGAGTGTAGCTAGCGGGAGCGTTGAGCAGTTCTTC. The genes are TRBV30 and TRBJ2-1; 10 bases are a match to TRBD2. The CDR3 loop spans 14 amino acids. After removal of 0 bases from V and 9 bases from J, the junction contained 5 bases not matched to a gene. Germline CDR1 and CDR2: GTSNPN and SVGIG (reference sequence).

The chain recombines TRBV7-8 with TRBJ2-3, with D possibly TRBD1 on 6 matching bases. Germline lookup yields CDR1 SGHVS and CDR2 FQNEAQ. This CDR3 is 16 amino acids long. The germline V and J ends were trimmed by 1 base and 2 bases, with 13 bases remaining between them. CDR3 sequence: CASSLGPGQITDTQYF. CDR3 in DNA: TGTGCCAGCAGCTTAGGCCCCGGACAGATCACAGATACGCAGTATTTT.

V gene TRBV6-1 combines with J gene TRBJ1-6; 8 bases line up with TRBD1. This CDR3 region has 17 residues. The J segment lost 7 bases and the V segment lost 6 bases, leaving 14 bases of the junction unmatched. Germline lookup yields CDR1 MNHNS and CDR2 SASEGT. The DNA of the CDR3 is TGTGCCAGCAGCTCCCGGGGACAGGCGGCTCCCAATTCACCCCTCCACTTT. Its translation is CASSSRGQAAPNSPLHF.

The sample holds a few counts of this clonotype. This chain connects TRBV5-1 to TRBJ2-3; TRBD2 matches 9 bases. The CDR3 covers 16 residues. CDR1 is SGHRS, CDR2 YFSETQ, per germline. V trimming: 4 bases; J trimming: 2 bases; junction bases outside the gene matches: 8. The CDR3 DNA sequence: TGCGCCAGCAGCCCGTTTGGGACTAGCCCCACAGATACGCAGTATTTT. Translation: CASSPFGTSPTDTQYF.

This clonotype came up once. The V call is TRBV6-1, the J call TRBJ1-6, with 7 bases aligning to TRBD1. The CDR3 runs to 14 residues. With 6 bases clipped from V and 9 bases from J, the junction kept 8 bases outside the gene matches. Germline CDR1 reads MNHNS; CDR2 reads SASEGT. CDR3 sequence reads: CASSRQGGGSPLHF. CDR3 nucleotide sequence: TGTGCCAGCAGCCGACAGGGTGGAGGTTCACCCCTCCACTTT.

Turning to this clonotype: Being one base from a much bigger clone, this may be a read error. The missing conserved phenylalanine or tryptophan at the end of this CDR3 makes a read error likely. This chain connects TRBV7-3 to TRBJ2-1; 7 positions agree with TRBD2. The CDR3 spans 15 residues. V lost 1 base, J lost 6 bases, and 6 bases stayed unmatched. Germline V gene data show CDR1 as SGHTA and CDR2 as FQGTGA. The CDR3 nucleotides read TGTGCCAGCAGCTTAAACGGGAGGAGGACCAATGAGCAGTTCTCC. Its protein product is CASSLNGRRTNEQFS.

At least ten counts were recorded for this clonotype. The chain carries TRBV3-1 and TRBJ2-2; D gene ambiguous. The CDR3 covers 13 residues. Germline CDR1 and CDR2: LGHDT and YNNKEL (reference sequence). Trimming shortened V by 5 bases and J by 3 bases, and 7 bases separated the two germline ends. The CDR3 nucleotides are TGTGCCAGCAGCTCTACCTACACCGGGGAGCTGTTTTTT. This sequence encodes CASSSTYTGELFF.

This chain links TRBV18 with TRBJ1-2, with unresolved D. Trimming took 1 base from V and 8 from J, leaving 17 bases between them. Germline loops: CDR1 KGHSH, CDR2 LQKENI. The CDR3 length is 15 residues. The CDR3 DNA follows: TGTGCCAGCTCACCACGCGAGCTGGGTGGAAGGGGCTACACCTTC. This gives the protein CASSPRELGGRGYTF.